The subject of this entry is one T cell receptor beta chain. The protocol was immunoSEQ multiplex PCR, while the TCRdb copy is restricted to in-frame clones and leaves out a portion. In the table there are more than 2 million clones, roughly 95% of which are singletons. After removal of 5 bases from V and 5 bases from J, the junction contained 9 bases not matched to a gene. The length of the CDR3 is 15 residues. In germline, CDR1 is SGHTA, CDR2 FQGNSA. Naive-designated CD8 cells lacked CD45RO, were positively enriched for CCR7, and omitted terminally differentiated effector memory CD45RA+ cells. The data were obtained in a study of shared clonotypes between healthy human individuals.

The chain has TRBV7-2 and TRBJ2-7; 10 bases are a match to TRBD1. Input material: naive CD8+ T cells sorted from blood. This receptor was identified in a man aged 18-30 years in good health. The CDR3 region has the DNA TGTGCCAGCAGCGACCGACAGGGGGCGCGGCACGAGCAGTACTTC. Its protein product is CASSDRQGARHEQYF.